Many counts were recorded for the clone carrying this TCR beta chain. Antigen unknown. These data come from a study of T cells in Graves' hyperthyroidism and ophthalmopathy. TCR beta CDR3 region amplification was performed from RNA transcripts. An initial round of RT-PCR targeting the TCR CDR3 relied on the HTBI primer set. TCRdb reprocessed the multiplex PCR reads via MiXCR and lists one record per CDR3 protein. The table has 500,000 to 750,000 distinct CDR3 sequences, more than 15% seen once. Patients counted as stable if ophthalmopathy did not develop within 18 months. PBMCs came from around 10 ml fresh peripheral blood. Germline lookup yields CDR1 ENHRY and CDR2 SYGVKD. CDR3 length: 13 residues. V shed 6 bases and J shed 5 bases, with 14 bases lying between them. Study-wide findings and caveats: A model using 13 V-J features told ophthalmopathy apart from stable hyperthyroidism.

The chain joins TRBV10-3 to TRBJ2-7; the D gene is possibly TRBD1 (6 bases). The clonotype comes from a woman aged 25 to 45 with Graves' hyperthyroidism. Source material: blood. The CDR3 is CAIRGVGGDEQYF. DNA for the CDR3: TGTGCCATCAGGGGGGTAGGGGGAGACGAGCAGTACTTC.